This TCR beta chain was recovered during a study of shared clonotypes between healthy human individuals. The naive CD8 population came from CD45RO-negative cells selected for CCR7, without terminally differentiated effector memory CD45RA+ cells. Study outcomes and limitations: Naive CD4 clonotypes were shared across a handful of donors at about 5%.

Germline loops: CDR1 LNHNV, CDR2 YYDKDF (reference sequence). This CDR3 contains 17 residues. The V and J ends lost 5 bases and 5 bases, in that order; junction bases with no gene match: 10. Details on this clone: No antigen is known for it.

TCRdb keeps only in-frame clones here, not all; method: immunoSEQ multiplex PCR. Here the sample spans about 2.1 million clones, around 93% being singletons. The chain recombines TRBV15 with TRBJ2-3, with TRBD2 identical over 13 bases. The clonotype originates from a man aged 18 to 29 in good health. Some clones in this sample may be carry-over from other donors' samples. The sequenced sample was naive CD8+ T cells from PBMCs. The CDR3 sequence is CATSLPGLAGLQDTQYF. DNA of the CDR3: TGTGCCACCAGCCTTCCGGGACTAGCGGGATTACAAGATACGCAGTATTTT.